This TCR beta chain was recovered during a study of CD8 T cells in ankylosing spondylitis. Between the trimmed V and J ends, which lost 4 bases and 4 bases, there was a span of 11 bases. The CDR3 runs 13 residues. Per the germline V gene, CDR1 is DFQATT and CDR2 is SNEGSKA (reference sequence). General study points: Earlier authors reported some of these motif variants in reactive arthritis synovial fluid and blood. A TCR beta motif of under ten highly homologous variants appeared characteristic of ankylosing spondylitis blood.

This clonotype was seen only a few times. The antigen remains undetermined. Molecular-barcoded quantitative 5'-RACE produced these TCR beta libraries. TCRdb called the 5' RACE reads again in MiXCR, with one record for every CDR3 protein. The sample includes about 130,000 distinct CDR3 sequences, roughly 8.8% of them seen just once. This chain joins TRBV20-1 and TRBJ2-4, with a tentative D call TRBD2 (6 bases). The material sequenced was blood, either unsorted or a sorted T cell fraction (not recorded which). This sequence originates from a male donor with ankylosing spondylitis or in good health (not recorded which). The CDR3 spells CSATRGNKNIQYF. CDR3 DNA: TGCAGTGCTACTCGGGGGAATAAAAACATTCAGTACTTC.